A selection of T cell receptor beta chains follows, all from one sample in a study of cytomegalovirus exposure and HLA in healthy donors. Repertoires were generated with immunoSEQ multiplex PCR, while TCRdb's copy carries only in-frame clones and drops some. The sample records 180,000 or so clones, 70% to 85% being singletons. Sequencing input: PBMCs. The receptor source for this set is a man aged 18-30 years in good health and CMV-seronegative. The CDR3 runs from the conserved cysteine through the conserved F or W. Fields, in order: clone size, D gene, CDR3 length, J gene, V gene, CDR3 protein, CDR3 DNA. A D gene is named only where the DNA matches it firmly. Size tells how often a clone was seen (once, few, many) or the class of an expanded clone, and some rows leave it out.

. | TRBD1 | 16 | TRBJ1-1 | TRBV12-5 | CASGQGQGHGNTEAFF | TGTGCTAGTGGTCAGGGACAGGGCCACGGAAACACTGAAGCTTTCTTT
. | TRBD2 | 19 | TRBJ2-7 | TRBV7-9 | CASSSPKTGGARFGHEQYF | TGTGCCAGCAGCTCCCCCAAGACGGGGGGGGCCCGGTTTGGCCACGAGCAGTACTTC
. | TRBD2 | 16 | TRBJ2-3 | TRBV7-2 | CASSPNARGGRDTQYF | TGTGCCAGCAGCCCTAACGCGCGGGGGGGCCGAGATACGCAGTATTTT
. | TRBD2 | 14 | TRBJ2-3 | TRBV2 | CASTAGGPTGTQYF | TGTGCCAGCACGGCGGGAGGGCCAACAGGTACGCAGTATTTT
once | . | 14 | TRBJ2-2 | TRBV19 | CASRGLANTGELFF | TGTGCCAGTCGGGGACTGGCGAACACCGGGGAGCTGTTTTTT
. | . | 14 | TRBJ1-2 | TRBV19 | CASSRQGFGYGYTF | TGTGCCAGTAGTCGCCAGGGGTTTGGGTATGGCTACACCTTC
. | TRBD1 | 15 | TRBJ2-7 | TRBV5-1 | CASSWTGGSSYEQYF | TGCGCCAGCAGCTGGACAGGGGGCTCCTCCTACGAGCAGTACTTC
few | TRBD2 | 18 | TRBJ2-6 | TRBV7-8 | CASSLWGLAGTGANVLTF | TGTGCCAGCAGCTTATGGGGACTAGCGGGGACTGGGGCCAACGTCCTGACTTTC
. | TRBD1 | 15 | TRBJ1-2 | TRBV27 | CASKRDSLINYGYTF | TGTGCCAGCAAACGGGACAGCCTCATTAACTATGGCTACACCTTC
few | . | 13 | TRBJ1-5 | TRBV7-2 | CASSTNLRQPQHF | TGTGCCAGCAGCACGAACCTGAGGCAGCCCCAGCATTTT
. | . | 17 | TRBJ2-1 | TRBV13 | CASSLPVALASRNEQFF | TGTGCCAGCAGTCTCCCGGTGGCCCTAGCGTCCCGCAATGAGCAGTTCTTC
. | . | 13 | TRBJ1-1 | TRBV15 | CATSRPNRAEAFF | TGTGCCACCAGCAGACCCAACAGGGCTGAAGCTTTCTTT
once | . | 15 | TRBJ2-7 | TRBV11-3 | CASSLRGGLPYEQYF | TGTGCCAGCAGCTTAAGAGGAGGGCTCCCCTACGAGCAGTACTTC
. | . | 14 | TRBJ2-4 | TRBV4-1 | CASSQQGLKNIQYF | TGCGCCAGCAGCCAGCAGGGCCTCAAAAACATTCAGTACTTC
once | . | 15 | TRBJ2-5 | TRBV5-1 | CASSLWAGFQETQYF | TGCGCCAGCAGCTTATGGGCGGGGTTCCAAGAGACCCAGTACTTC
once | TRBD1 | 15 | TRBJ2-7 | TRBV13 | CASSLGNRGLYEQYF | TGTGCCAGCAGCTTAGGCAACAGGGGGCTCTACGAGCAGTACTTC
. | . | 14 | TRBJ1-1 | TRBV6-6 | CASRPQTANTEAFF | TGTGCCAGCAGGCCCCAGACAGCGAACACTGAAGCTTTCTTT
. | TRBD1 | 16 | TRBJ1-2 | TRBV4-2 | CASSLQTGAFNYGYTF | TGTGCCAGCAGCCTTCAGACAGGGGCTTTTAACTATGGCTACACCTTC
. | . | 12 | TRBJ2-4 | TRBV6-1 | CASSEAVGRGYF | TGTGCCAGCAGTGAAGCTGTAGGCCGAGGGTACTTC
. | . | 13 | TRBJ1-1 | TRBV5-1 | CASRPTVNTEAFF | TGCGCCAGCAGGCCGACAGTGAACACTGAAGCTTTCTTT
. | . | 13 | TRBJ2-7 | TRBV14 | CASSRVRVREQYF | TGTGCCAGCAGCAGAGTGAGGGTGCGCGAGCAGTACTTC
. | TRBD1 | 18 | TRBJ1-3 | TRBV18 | CASSPTQTGDSSGNTIYF | TGTGCCAGCTCACCCACCCAGACAGGGGACAGCTCTGGAAACACCATATATTTT
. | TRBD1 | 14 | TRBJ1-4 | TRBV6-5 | CASRRQGGDEKLFF | TGTGCCAGCAGGCGACAGGGTGGGGATGAAAAACTGTTTTTT
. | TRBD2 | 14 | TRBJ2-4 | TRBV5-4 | CASRRRGEANIQYF | TGTGCCAGCCGCCGCCGGGGGGAGGCAAACATTCAGTACTTC
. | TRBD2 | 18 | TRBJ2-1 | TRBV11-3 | CASSLVSGREPTNNEQFF | TGTGCCAGCAGCTTAGTAAGCGGGCGGGAGCCCACAAACAATGAGCAGTTCTTC
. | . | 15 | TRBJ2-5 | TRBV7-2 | CASSKWTEYQETQYF | TGTGCCAGCAGCAAATGGACAGAGTACCAAGAGACCCAGTACTTC
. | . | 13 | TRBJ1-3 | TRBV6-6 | CAIVQVPGNTIYF | TGTGCCATTGTACAGGTCCCTGGAAACACCATATATTTT
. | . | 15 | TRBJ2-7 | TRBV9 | CASSSGGGGAYEQYF | TGTGCCAGCAGCTCCGGAGGGGGAGGGGCCTACGAGCAGTACTTC
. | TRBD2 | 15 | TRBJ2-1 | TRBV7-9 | CASTLGTSVYNEQFF | TGTGCCAGCACCCTCGGGACTAGCGTTTACAATGAGCAGTTCTTC
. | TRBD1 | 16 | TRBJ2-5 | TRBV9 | CASSEHGTGYQETQYF | TGTGCCAGCAGCGAGCACGGGACAGGTTACCAAGAGACCCAGTACTTC